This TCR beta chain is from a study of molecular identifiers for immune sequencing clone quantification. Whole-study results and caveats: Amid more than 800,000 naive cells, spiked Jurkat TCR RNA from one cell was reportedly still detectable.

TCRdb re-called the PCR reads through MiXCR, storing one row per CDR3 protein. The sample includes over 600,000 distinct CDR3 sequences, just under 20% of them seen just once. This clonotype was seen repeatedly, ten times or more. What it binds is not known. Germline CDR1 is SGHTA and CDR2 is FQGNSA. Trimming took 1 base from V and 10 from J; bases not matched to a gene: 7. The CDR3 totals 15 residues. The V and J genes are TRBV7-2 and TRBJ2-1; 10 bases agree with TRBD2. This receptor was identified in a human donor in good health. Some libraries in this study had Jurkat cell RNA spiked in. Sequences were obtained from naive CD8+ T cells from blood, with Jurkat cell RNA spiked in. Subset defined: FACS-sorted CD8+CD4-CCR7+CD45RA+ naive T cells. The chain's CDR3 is CASSLVRLAGVEQFF. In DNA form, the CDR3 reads TGTGCCAGCAGCTTAGTGAGGCTAGCGGGAGTGGAGCAGTTCTTC. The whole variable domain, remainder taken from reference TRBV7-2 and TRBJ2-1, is GAGVSQSPSNKVTEKGKDVELRCDPISGHTALYWYRQSLGQGLEFLIYFQGNSAPDKSGLPSDRFSAERTGGSVSTLTIQRTQQEDSAVYLCASSLVRLAGVEQFFGPGTRLTVL.